Listed below are T cell receptor beta chains from one sample, sequenced in a study of beta chain features in type 1 diabetes. Profiled with immunoSEQ multiplex PCR; TCRdb holds only in-frame clones, not every one. The sample includes roughly 140,000 clones, 11% of them seen just once. Material: central memory CD4+ T cells from blood. These receptors were collected from a man younger than 35 in good health. CDR3s include the opening cysteine and the closing phenylalanine or tryptophan. The D gene is left open where the match is weak. The size of a clone is reported for some rows only, either as once, few or many, or as a class for expanded clones.

size: few; J: TRBJ1-4; V: TRBV30; D: .; DNA: TGTGCCTGGAGTGTACAGGGTGAAAAACTGTTTTTT; CDR3: CAWSVQGEKLFF
size: few; J: TRBJ2-2; V: TRBV7-9; D: TRBD2; DNA: TGTGCCAGCAGGGCGACTAGCGGGGGGCACACCGGGGAGCTGTTTTTT; CDR3: CASRATSGGHTGELFF
size: .; J: TRBJ1-2; V: TRBV6-5; D: .; DNA: TGTGCCAGCACCTCCAAGGGGGGAAGGTATGGCTACACCTTC; CDR3: CASTSKGGRYGYTF
size: few; J: TRBJ1-1; V: TRBV7-9; D: .; DNA: TGTGCCAGCAGCTTCAAGAACACTGAAGCTTTCTTT; CDR3: CASSFKNTEAFF
size: .; J: TRBJ2-7; V: TRBV9; D: TRBD1; DNA: TGTGCCAGCAGCGCCTTCACAGGGGGCTTGTACGAGCAGTACTTC; CDR3: CASSAFTGGLYEQYF
size: .; J: TRBJ2-4; V: TRBV4-3; D: TRBD1; DNA: TGCGCCAGCAGCCACACAGGGGGGAAAAACATTCAGTACTTC; CDR3: CASSHTGGKNIQYF
size: .; J: TRBJ1-2; V: TRBV6-5; D: TRBD1; DNA: TGTGCCAGCAGCCTAAGGACAGGGTATGGCTACACCTTC; CDR3: CASSLRTGYGYTF
size: few; J: TRBJ1-1; V: TRBV9; D: .; DNA: TGTGCCAGCAGCCCCGGACAGAACACTGAAGCTTTCTTT; CDR3: CASSPGQNTEAFF
size: .; J: TRBJ1-1; V: TRBV9; D: TRBD1; DNA: TGTGCCAGCAGTGGAACAGGGGGCGCAGACCGCCCCACTGAAGCTTTCTTT; CDR3: CASSGTGGADRPTEAFF
size: .; J: TRBJ1-1; V: TRBV10-3; D: .; DNA: TGTGCCATCAGTGTTGTCGGGAACACTGAAGCTTTCTTT; CDR3: CAISVVGNTEAFF
size: .; J: TRBJ1-1; V: TRBV4-2; D: .; DNA: TGTGCCAGCAGCCAAGAGGGAATCTCGAGGGCTGAAGCTTTCTTT; CDR3: CASSQEGISRAEAFF
size: many; J: TRBJ2-1; V: TRBV10-3; D: .; DNA: TGTGCCATCAGTACACAGGTGAACAATGAGCAGTTCTTC; CDR3: CAISTQVNNEQFF
size: few; J: TRBJ2-7; V: TRBV28; D: .; DNA: TGTGCCACCCGACACGACAGGAACTATAACGAGCAGTACTTC; CDR3: CATRHDRNYNEQYF
size: .; J: TRBJ1-4; V: TRBV29-1; D: TRBD1; DNA: TGCAGCGTTTGGGACAGGGGTAATGAAAAACTGTTTTTT; CDR3: CSVWDRGNEKLFF
size: few; J: TRBJ2-1; V: TRBV5-1; D: .; DNA: TGCGCCAGCAGCTTTGGCAATGAGCAGTTCTTC; CDR3: CASSFGNEQFF
size: .; J: TRBJ2-1; V: TRBV18; D: .; DNA: TGTGCCAGCTCACCCCAAGGACTGGGTGAGTGGTTCTTC; CDR3: CASSPQGLGEWFF
size: few; J: TRBJ2-3; V: TRBV7-2; D: TRBD1; DNA: TGTGCCAGCAGCTTACTAGGACAGGGGGCTGATACGCAGTATTTT; CDR3: CASSLLGQGADTQYF
size: few; J: TRBJ2-1; V: TRBV5-6; D: .; DNA: TGTGCCAGCAGCTTGGAGGGTCTCGGACAGAGGCAGTTCTTC; CDR3: CASSLEGLGQRQFF
size: few; J: TRBJ2-3; V: TRBV5-4; D: .; DNA: TGTGCCAGCACCTCGGGGGTGGCGACTAGCACAGATACGCAGTATTTT; CDR3: CASTSGVATSTDTQYF
size: few; J: TRBJ2-3; V: TRBV19; D: .; DNA: TGTGCCAGTAAGGCACTTCGCACAGATACGCAGTATTTT; CDR3: CASKALRTDTQYF
size: .; J: TRBJ1-1; V: TRBV4-3; D: .; DNA: TGCGCCAGCAGCCAAGATGGGGTAGAAGCTTTCTTT; CDR3: CASSQDGVEAFF
size: few; J: TRBJ2-5; V: TRBV9; D: TRBD2; DNA: TGTGCCAGCAGCGTGGGACTAAACTTCCAAGAGACCCAGTACTTC; CDR3: CASSVGLNFQETQYF
size: .; J: TRBJ2-7; V: TRBV11-2; D: .; DNA: TGTGCCAGCAGCTTAGTCGCCGGATCCTACGAGCAGTACTTC; CDR3: CASSLVAGSYEQYF
size: .; J: TRBJ2-2; V: TRBV4-3; D: .; DNA: TGCGCCAGCAGCCAAGATCGGGTTCCCACCGGGGAGCTGTTTTTT; CDR3: CASSQDRVPTGELFF
size: .; J: TRBJ2-3; V: TRBV6-5; D: .; DNA: TGTGCCAGCAGAGCGGCTGGGTGGAGCACAGATACGCAGTATTTT; CDR3: CASRAAGWSTDTQYF
size: .; J: TRBJ1-5; V: TRBV28; D: TRBD1; DNA: TGTGCCAGCAGCCTGACAGGGAAGTCCAATCAGCCCCAGCATTTT; CDR3: CASSLTGKSNQPQHF
size: .; J: TRBJ2-1; V: TRBV7-2; D: TRBD1; DNA: TGTGCCAGCAGCTCCCACAGGGGTTCCCTTAGCTCCTACAATGAGCAGTTCTTC; CDR3: CASSSHRGSLSSYNEQFF
size: many; J: TRBJ1-4; V: TRBV30; D: .; DNA: TGTGCCTGGCGCCGGGACGGTGGACCGGGAAAACTGTTTTTT; CDR3: CAWRRDGGPGKLFF
size: many; J: TRBJ2-6; V: TRBV7-2; D: TRBD1; DNA: TGTGCCAGCAGTTCACGGACAGGTCCTCGCTCTGGGGCCAACGTCCTGACTTTC; CDR3: CASSSRTGPRSGANVLTF
size: few; J: TRBJ1-2; V: TRBV4-3; D: .; DNA: TGCGCCAGCAGCCAAGATACAGGTGCCTCGTATGGCTACACCTTC; CDR3: CASSQDTGASYGYTF
size: .; J: TRBJ2-1; V: TRBV11-1; D: TRBD2; DNA: TGTGCCAGCAGCCCCCAGGGCGGGAGGAATTTAGGAGGTGAGCAGTTCTTC; CDR3: CASSPQGGRNLGGEQFF
size: .; J: TRBJ1-2; V: TRBV29-1; D: .; DNA: TGCAGCGTTGGGGCCCTGACGGACTACACCTTC; CDR3: CSVGALTDYTF
size: few; J: TRBJ1-6; V: TRBV4-3; D: .; DNA: TGCGCCAGCAGCCAAGAGGGGGTCGCAAGGTCACCCCTCCACTTT; CDR3: CASSQEGVARSPLHF
size: few; J: TRBJ2-3; V: TRBV7-2; D: TRBD2; DNA: TGTGCCAGCAGCTTGTTATCCTTACGGGACTACTATACGCAGTATTTT; CDR3: CASSLLSLRDYYTQYF
size: .; J: TRBJ2-5; V: TRBV7-8; D: .; DNA: TGTGCCAGCAGCCCGGAGGGTAGGCGGCAAGAGACCCAGTACTTC; CDR3: CASSPEGRRQETQYF
size: many; J: TRBJ1-4; V: TRBV15; D: .; DNA: TGTGCCACCAGCAACGCAGGGTCTCGGGAAAAACTGTTTTTT; CDR3: CATSNAGSREKLFF
size: .; J: TRBJ2-7; V: TRBV9; D: .; DNA: TGTGCCAGCAGTCAAGGACCGACAGACTCCTACGAGCAGTACTTC; CDR3: CASSQGPTDSYEQYF
size: few; J: TRBJ1-1; V: TRBV5-1; D: .; DNA: TGCGCCAGCAGCTTGGAAGCAGCGAACACTGAAGCTTTCTTT; CDR3: CASSLEAANTEAFF
size: few; J: TRBJ2-5; V: TRBV6-5; D: .; DNA: TGTGCCAGCAGCCGGAAAGAAGGAGAGACCCAGTACTTC; CDR3: CASSRKEGETQYF
size: few; J: TRBJ2-1; V: TRBV28; D: TRBD2; DNA: TGTGCCAGCAGTTCCGGGACTAGCGGGGGCTACAATGAGCAGTTCTTC; CDR3: CASSSGTSGGYNEQFF
size: .; J: TRBJ2-7; V: TRBV25-1; D: TRBD2; DNA: TGTGCCAGCAGTCCGCGGGGGGGCGCCTACGAGCAGTACTTC; CDR3: CASSPRGGAYEQYF
size: .; J: TRBJ2-3; V: TRBV7-9; D: .; DNA: TGTGCCAGCAGCCGGCAGGGAGGTTGGGCAGATACGCAGTATTTT; CDR3: CASSRQGGWADTQYF
size: .; J: TRBJ2-1; V: TRBV7-3; D: .; DNA: TGTGCCAGCAGCGTAAGTCGGGACTACAATGAGCAGTTCTTC; CDR3: CASSVSRDYNEQFF
size: .; J: TRBJ2-1; V: TRBV6-1; D: TRBD2; DNA: TGTGCCAGCAGTTCGGGGACTAGCGATGAGCAGTTCTTC; CDR3: CASSSGTSDEQFF
size: .; J: TRBJ2-7; V: TRBV28; D: .; DNA: TGTGCCAGCAGTTTATCGTACAGAAGTTACGAGCAGTACTTC; CDR3: CASSLSYRSYEQYF
size: .; J: TRBJ1-1; V: TRBV2; D: .; DNA: TGTGCCAGCAGGAGGGACGCCGCGCTGAACACTGAAGCTTTCTTT; CDR3: CASRRDAALNTEAFF
size: few; J: TRBJ2-1; V: TRBV6-5; D: .; DNA: TGTGCCACTCGAGGGGGGAGCTCCTACAATGAGCAGTTCTTC; CDR3: CATRGGSSYNEQFF
size: few; J: TRBJ2-3; V: TRBV7-2; D: .; DNA: TGTGCCAGCAGCTTCTCAGGGACAGATACGCAGTATTTT; CDR3: CASSFSGTDTQYF
size: few; J: TRBJ2-7; V: TRBV18; D: .; DNA: TGTGCCAGCTCACCAGGGATACTAGGGGCCGAGCAGTACTTC; CDR3: CASSPGILGAEQYF
size: few; J: TRBJ2-1; V: TRBV28; D: TRBD2; DNA: TGTGCCAGCACCCTTAGCGGGAAAGGTTCCCATGAGCAGTTCTTC; CDR3: CASTLSGKGSHEQFF
size: .; J: TRBJ2-2; V: TRBV7-2; D: .; DNA: TGTGCCAGCAGCATCCGGCAGGGCTGGGCCGGGGAGCTGTTTTTT; CDR3: CASSIRQGWAGELFF
size: .; J: TRBJ2-7; V: TRBV30; D: .; DNA: TGTGCCTGGACGAGCGGGCGGATCTCCTACGAGCAGTACTTC; CDR3: CAWTSGRISYEQYF
size: few; J: TRBJ2-4; V: TRBV10-3; D: TRBD2; DNA: TGTGCCATCAGTGAGTCGAATCTAGCGGGAGGTGGAAACATTCAGTACTTC; CDR3: CAISESNLAGGGNIQYF
size: few; J: TRBJ1-1; V: TRBV9; D: TRBD1; DNA: TGTGCCAGCAGCGTTCGACAGGGTGGGACGAACACTGAAGCTTTCTTT; CDR3: CASSVRQGGTNTEAFF
size: few; J: TRBJ2-5; V: TRBV19; D: .; DNA: TGTGCCAGTAGTATGGCTTCGGGGACCCAGTACTTC; CDR3: CASSMASGTQYF
size: many; J: TRBJ1-2; V: TRBV9; D: .; DNA: TGTGCCAGCAGCGCGGACCTCCAAGGGGGCTACACCTTC; CDR3: CASSADLQGGYTF